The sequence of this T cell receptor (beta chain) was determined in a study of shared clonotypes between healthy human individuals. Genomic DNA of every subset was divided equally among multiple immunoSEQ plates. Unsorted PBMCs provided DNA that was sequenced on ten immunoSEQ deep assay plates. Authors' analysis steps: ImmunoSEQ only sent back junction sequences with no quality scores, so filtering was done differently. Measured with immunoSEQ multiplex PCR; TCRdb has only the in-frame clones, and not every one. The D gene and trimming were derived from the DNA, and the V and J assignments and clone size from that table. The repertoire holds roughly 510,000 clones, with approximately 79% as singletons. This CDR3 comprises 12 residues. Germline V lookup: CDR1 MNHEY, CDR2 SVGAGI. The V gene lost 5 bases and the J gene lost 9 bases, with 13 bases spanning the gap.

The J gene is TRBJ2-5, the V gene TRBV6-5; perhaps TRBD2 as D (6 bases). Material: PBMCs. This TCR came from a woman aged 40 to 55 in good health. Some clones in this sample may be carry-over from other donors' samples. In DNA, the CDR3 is TGTGCCAGCAGTCAGAAACCGGGGGCCCAGTACTTC. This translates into CASSQKPGAQYF.